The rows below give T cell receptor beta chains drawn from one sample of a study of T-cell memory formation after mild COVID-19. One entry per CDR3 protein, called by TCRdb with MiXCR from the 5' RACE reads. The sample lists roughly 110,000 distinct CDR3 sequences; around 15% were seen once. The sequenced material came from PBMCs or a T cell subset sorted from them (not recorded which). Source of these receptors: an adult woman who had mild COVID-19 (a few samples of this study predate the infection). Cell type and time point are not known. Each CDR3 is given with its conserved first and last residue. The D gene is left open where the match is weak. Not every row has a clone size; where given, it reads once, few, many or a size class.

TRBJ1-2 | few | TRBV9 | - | CASSEELAQGPNYGYTF | TGTGCCAGCAGCGAAGAACTCGCGCAGGGGCCTAACTATGGCTACACCTTC
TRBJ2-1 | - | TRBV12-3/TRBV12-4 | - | CASSLNSYNEQFF | TGTGCCAGCAGTTTGAACAGCTACAATGAGCAGTTCTTC
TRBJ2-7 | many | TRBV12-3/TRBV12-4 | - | CASSFLDSPYEQYF | TGTGCCAGCAGTTTCTTGGACAGTCCCTACGAGCAGTACTTC
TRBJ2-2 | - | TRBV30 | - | CACQEGTGELFF | TGTGCCTGCCAAGAGGGCACCGGGGAGCTGTTTTTT
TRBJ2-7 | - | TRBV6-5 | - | CASSAGRGVEQYF | TGTGCCAGCAGTGCCGGGCGGGGTGTCGAGCAGTACTTC
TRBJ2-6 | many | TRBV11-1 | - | CASSLGLSGANVLTF | TGTGCCAGCAGCTTAGGACTCTCTGGGGCCAACGTCCTGACTTTC
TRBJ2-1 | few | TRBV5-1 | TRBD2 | CASSLGLDEFF | TGCGCCAGCAGCTTAGGACTAGATGAGTTCTTC
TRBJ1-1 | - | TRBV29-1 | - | CSVPGAKSEAFF | TGCAGCGTTCCAGGGGCTAAATCGGAAGCTTTCTTT
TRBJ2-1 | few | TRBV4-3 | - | CASSQDLAIPSYNEQFF | TGCGCCAGCAGCCAAGATTTAGCAATTCCCTCCTACAATGAGCAGTTCTTC
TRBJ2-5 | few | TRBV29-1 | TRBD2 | CSVEWLAGSETQYF | TGCAGCGTTGAGTGGCTAGCGGGATCGGAGACCCAGTACTTC
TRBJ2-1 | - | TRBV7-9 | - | CASSVVPGEQFF | TGTGCCAGCAGCGTCGTACCTGGGGAGCAGTTCTTC
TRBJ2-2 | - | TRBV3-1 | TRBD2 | CASSYKSGGTGELFF | TGTGCCAGCAGCTATAAGTCGGGGGGCACCGGGGAGCTGTTTTTT
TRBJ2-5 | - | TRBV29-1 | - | CSVEKGEETQYF | TGCAGCGTTGAGAAGGGGGAAGAGACCCAGTACTTC
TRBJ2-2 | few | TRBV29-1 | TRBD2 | CSVAGTSATGELFF | TGCAGCGTTGCGGGGACTAGCGCCACCGGGGAGCTGTTTTTT
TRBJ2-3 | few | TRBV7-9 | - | CASSSQSKGITDTQYF | TGTGCCAGCAGCTCTCAGTCGAAGGGCATCACAGATACGCAGTATTTT
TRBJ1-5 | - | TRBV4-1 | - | CASSQDVGGRQPQHF | TGCGCCAGCAGCCAAGATGTAGGGGGGCGTCAGCCCCAGCATTTT
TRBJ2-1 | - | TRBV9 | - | CASSVEANNEQFF | TGTGCCAGCAGCGTAGAGGCCAACAATGAGCAGTTCTTC
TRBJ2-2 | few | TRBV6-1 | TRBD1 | CASSGDRGNTGELFF | TGTGCCAGCAGTGGGGACAGGGGGAACACCGGGGAGCTGTTTTTT
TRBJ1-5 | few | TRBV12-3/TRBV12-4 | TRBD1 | CASSDRGPNQPQHF | TGTGCCAGCAGTGACAGGGGCCCCAATCAGCCCCAGCATTTT
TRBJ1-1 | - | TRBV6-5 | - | CASSAGVLTEAFF | TGTGCCAGCAGTGCTGGGGTTCTTACTGAAGCTTTCTTT
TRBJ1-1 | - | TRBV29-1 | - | CSGTVMNTEAFF | TGCAGCGGGACAGTTATGAACACTGAAGCTTTCTTT
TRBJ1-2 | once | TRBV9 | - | CASTAQKGPNYGYTF | TGTGCCAGCACCGCCCAAAAGGGGCCTAACTATGGCTACACCTTC
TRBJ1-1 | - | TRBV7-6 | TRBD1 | CASSHLIGQGASEAFF | TGTGCCAGCAGCCACCTCATCGGACAGGGGGCCTCTGAAGCTTTCTTT
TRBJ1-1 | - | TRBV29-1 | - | CSVDLGTEAFF | TGCAGCGTTGATCTCGGAACTGAAGCTTTCTTT
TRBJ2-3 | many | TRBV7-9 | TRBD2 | CASSSTNGGVRDTQYF | TGTGCCAGCAGCTCCACAAACGGGGGGGTAAGAGATACGCAGTATTTT
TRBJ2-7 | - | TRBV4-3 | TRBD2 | CASSQGLASSYEQYF | TGCGCCAGCAGCCAGGGACTAGCGTCCTCCTACGAGCAGTACTTC
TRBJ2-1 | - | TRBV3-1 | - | CASSQDRRQGLDEQFF | TGTGCCAGCAGCCAAGATCGGCGGCAGGGTTTGGACGAGCAGTTCTTC
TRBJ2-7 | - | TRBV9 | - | CASSPPMGPGPTYEQYF | TGTGCCAGCAGCCCCCCCATGGGGCCGGGACCAACCTACGAGCAGTACTTC
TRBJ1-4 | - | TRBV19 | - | CASSQAEKLFF | TGTGCCAGTAGTCAAGCCGAAAAACTGTTTTTT
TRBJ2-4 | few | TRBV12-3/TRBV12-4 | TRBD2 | CASSLAGGPWNIQYF | TGTGCCAGCAGTTTAGCGGGAGGGCCTTGGAACATTCAGTACTTC
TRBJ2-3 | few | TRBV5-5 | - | CASSLPQGQHTQYF | TGTGCCAGCAGCCTCCCCCAAGGGCAGCATACGCAGTATTTT